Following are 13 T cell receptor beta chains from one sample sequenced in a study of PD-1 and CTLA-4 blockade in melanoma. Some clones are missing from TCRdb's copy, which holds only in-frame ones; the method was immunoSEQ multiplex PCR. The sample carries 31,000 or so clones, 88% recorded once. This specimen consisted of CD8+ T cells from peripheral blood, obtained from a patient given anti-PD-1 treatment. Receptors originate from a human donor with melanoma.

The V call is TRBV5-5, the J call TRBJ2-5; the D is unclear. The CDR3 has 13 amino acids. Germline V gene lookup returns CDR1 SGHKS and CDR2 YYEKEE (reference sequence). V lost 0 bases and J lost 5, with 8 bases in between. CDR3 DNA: TGTGCCAGCAGCTTGGATCTGGGGGAGACCCAGTACTTC. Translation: CASSLDLGETQYF.

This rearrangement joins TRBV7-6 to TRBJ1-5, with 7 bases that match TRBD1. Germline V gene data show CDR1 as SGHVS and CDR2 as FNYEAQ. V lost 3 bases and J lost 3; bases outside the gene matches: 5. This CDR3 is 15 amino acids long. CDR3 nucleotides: TGTGCCAGCAGCTTTGGGGACAGCCCCAATCAGCCCCAGCATTTT. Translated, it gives CASSFGDSPNQPQHF.

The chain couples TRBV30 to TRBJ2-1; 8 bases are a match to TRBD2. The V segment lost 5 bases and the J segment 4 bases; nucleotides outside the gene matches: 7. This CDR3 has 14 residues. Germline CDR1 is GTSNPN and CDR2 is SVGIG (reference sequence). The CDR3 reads CAWFGGDGYNEQFF. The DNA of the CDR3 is TGTGCCTGGTTCGGGGGGGATGGTTACAATGAGCAGTTCTTC.

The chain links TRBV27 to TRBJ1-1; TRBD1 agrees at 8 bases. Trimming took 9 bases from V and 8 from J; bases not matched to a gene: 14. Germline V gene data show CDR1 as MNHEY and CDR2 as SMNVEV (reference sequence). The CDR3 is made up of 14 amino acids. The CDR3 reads CASATAGTGLEAFF. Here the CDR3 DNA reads TGTGCCAGTGCCACGGCCGGGACAGGCCTCGAAGCTTTCTTT.

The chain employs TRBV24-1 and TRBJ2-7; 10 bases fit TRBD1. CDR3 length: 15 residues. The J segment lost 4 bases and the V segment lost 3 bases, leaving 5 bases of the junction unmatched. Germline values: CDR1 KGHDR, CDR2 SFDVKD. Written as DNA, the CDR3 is TGTGCCACCAGTGATCCCCGACAGGGGGCTTACGAGCAGTACTTC. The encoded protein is CATSDPRQGAYEQYF.

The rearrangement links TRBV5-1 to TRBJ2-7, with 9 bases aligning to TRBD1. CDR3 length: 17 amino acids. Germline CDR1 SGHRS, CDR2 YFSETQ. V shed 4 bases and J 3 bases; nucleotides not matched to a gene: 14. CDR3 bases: TGCGCCAGCAGCCCCCTCACCCCCGGGACAGGGATCTACGAGCAGTACTTC. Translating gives CASSPLTPGTGIYEQYF.

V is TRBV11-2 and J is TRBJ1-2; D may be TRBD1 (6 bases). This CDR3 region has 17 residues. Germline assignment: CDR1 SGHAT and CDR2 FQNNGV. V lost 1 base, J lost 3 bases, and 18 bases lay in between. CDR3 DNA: TGTGCCAGCAGCTTAGCTTCAAGACGTGGGGGGCACTATGGCTACACCTTC. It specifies CASSLASRRGGHYGYTF.

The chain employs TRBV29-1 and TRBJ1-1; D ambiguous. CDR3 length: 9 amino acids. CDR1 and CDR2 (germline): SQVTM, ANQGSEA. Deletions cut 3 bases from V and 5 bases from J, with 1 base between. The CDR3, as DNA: TGCAGCGTTGATACTGAAGCTTTCTTT. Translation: CSVDTEAFF. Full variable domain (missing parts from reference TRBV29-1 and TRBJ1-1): SAVISQKPSRDICQRGTSLTIQCQVDSQVTMMFWYRQQPGQSLTLIATANQGSEATYESGFVIDKFPISRPNLTFSTLTVSNMSPEDSSIYLCSVDTEAFFGQGTRLTVV.

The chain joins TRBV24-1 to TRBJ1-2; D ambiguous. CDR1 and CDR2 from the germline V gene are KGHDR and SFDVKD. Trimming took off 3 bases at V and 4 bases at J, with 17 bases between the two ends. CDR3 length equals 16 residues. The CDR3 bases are TGTGCCACCAGTGATCCCCTTTCTCGCGCCGGCTATGGCTACACCTTC. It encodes CATSDPLSRAGYGYTF.

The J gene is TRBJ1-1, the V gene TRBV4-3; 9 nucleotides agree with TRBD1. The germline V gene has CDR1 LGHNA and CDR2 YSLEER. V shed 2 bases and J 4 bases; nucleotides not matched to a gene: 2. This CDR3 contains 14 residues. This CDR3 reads CASSQTGGLTEAFF. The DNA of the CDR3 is TGCGCCAGCAGCCAAACAGGGGGCCTCACTGAAGCTTTCTTT.

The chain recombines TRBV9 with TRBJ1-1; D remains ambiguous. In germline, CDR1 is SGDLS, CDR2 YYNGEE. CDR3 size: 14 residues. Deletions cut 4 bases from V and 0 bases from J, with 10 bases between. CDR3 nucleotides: TGTGCCAGCAGCTCACAGCCAATGAACACTGAAGCTTTCTTT. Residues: CASSSQPMNTEAFF.

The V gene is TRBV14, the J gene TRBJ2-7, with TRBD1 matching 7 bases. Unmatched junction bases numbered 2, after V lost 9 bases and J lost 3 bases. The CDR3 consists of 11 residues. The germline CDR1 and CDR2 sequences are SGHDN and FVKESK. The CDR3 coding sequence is TGTGCCAGAAGACAGGGCTACGAGCAGTACTTC. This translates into CARRQGYEQYF.

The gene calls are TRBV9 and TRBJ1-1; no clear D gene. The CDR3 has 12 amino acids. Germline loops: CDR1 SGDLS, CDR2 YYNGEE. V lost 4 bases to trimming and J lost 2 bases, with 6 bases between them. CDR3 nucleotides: TGTGCCAGCAGCCCTTATAACACTGAAGCTTTCTTT. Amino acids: CASSPYNTEAFF.